This T cell receptor (beta chain) was sequenced for a study of STAT3 mutations in large granular lymphocyte leukemia. Overall study findings and caveats: TCR clonotype switching after therapy occurred in about 35% of the 18 patients. In T-cell large granular lymphocyte leukemia, about half of patients showed multiple immunodominant subclonotypes.

Clones were sequenced by immunoSEQ multiplex PCR, and TCRdb holds only the in-frame ones, with some missing. The data show under 15,000 clones, over 75% seen once. Points on this clone: Its specificity is unknown. Other DNA sequences from this sample encode an identical CDR3 as well.

The TCR originated in a man between 60 and 75 years old with T-cell large granular lymphocyte leukemia. Some clones in this sample may be carry-over from other donors' samples. The sequenced sample was peripheral blood mononuclear cells.

The CDR3 DNA reads TGTGCCAGCAGCTTAGCCTTAGCGGGCTCCTACAATGAGCAGTTCTTC. Translating it yields CASSLALAGSYNEQFF. The J gene is TRBJ2-1, the V gene TRBV7-9; 7 bases agree with TRBD2. V shed 0 bases, J shed 0 bases, and the junction held 2 bases outside the gene matches. The CDR3 extends over 16 amino acids. Germline V lookup: CDR1 SEHNR, CDR2 FQNEAQ (reference sequence).